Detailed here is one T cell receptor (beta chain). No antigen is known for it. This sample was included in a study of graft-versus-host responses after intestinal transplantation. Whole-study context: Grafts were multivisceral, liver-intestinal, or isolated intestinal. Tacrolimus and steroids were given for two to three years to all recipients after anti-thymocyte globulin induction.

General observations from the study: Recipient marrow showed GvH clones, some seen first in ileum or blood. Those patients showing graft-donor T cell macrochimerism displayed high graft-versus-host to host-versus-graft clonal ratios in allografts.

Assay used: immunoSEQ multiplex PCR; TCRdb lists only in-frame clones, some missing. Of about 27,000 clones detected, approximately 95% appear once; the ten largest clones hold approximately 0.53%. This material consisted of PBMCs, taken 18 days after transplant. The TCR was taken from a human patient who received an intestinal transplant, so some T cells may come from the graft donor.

The CDR3 DNA reads TGTGCCAGCTCAAGATCAAGTCCTTCTGGGGCCAACGTCCTGACTTTC. This sequence encodes CASSRSSPSGANVLTF. The V call is TRBV18, the J call TRBJ2-6; no clear D. This CDR3 comprises 16 residues. V lost 5 bases to trimming and J lost 1 base, with 12 bases between them. Germline V lookup: CDR1 KGHSH, CDR2 LQKENI.